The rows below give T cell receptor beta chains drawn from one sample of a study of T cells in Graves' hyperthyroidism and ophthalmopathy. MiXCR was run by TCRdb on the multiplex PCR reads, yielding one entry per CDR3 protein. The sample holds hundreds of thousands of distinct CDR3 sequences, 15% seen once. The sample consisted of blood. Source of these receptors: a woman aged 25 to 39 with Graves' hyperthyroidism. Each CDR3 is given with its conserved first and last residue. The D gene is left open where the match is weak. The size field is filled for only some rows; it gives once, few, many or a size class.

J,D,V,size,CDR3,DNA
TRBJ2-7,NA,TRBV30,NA,CAWADGSYEQYF,TGTGCCTGGGCCGACGGCTCCTACGAGCAGTACTTC
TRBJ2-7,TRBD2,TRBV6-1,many,CASSDAASGTPYEQYF,TGTGCCAGCAGTGACGCCGCTAGCGGGACTCCCTACGAGCAGTACTTC
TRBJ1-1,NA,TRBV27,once,CASSLSDRTDKAFF,TGTGCCAGCAGTTTATCTGATCGGACAGATAAAGCTTTCTTT
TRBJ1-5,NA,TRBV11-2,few,CASSHSGGGRVQPQHF,TGTGCCAGCAGCCATTCCGGGGGGGGGCGAGTTCAGCCCCAGCATTTT
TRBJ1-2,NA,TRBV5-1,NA,CASSPGTAHGYTF,TGCGCCAGCAGCCCTGGGACTGCCCATGGCTACACCTTC
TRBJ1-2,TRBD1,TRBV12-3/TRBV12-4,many,CASSLPGTGDPGYTF,TGTGCCAGCAGTTTACCTGGGACAGGGGATCCTGGCTACACCTTC
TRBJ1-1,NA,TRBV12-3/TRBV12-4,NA,CASSLFGGGKDEAFF,TGTGCCAGCAGTTTATTCGGGGGGGGCAAGGATGAAGCTTTCTTT
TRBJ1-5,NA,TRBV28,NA,CASSSTGTFNQPQHF,TGTGCCAGCAGTTCGACCGGGACATTCAATCAGCCCCAGCATTTT
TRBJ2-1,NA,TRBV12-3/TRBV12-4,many,CASSLGGGPNEQFF,TGTGCCAGCAGTTTAGGGGGAGGACCCAATGAGCAGTTCTTC
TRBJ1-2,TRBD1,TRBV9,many,CASSVGQGVWYGYTF,TGTGCCAGCAGCGTAGGACAGGGGGTTTGGTATGGCTACACCTTC
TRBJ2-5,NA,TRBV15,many,CATSRDHQGGETQYF,TGTGCCACCAGCAGAGATCATCAGGGTGGCGAGACCCAGTACTTC
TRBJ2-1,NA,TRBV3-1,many,CASSKGWGVLDNYNEQFF,TGTGCCAGCAGCAAAGGTTGGGGGGTCCTGGACAATTACAATGAGCAGTTCTTC
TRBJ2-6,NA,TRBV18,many,CASSPPGLVIRANVLTF,TGTGCCAGCTCACCACCTGGTCTAGTAATTAGGGCCAACGTCCTGACTTTC
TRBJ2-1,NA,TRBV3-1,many,CASRRDGSYNEQFF,TGTGCCAGCAGGCGGGACGGCTCCTACAATGAGCAGTTCTTC
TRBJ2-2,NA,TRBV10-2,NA,CASSLGEGELFF,TGCGCCAGCAGTCTAGGAGAAGGGGAGCTGTTTTTT
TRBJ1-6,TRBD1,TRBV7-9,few,CASSATGLESPLHF,TGTGCCAGCAGCGCGACAGGGTTGGAATCACCCCTCCACTTT
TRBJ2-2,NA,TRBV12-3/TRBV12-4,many,CASRGPHRYQGLIGELFF,TGTGCCAGCAGGGGGCCTCATCGCTACCAGGGTCTTATTGGGGAGCTGTTTTTT
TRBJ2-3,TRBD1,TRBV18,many,CASSNRGVGTDTQYF,TGTGCCAGCTCAAACAGGGGAGTTGGCACAGATACGCAGTATTTT
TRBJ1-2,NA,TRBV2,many,CASSEALLGGVGYTF,TGTGCCAGCAGTGAAGCGCTTCTGGGGGGTGTTGGCTACACCTTC
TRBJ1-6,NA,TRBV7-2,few,CASSLNSYHNSPLHF,TGTGCCAGCAGCTTGAACAGCTACCATAATTCACCCCTCCACTTT
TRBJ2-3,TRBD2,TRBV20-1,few,CSARLAGGRTDTQYF,TGCAGTGCTAGACTAGCGGGAGGGAGAACAGATACGCAGTATTTT
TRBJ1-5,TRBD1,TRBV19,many,CASSILDRSGQPQHF,TGTGCCAGTAGTATACTGGACAGGTCAGGCCAGCCCCAGCATTTT
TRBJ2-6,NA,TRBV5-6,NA,CASTPDPGASGANVLTF,TGTGCCAGCACCCCCGACCCAGGGGCGAGTGGGGCCAACGTCCTGACTTTC
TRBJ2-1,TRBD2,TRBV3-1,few,CASSQDLESGSSYEQFF,TGTGCCAGCAGCCAAGATCTAGAAAGCGGGAGTTCTTATGAGCAGTTCTTC
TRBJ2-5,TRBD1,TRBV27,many,CASSLTGILGETQYF,TGTGCCAGCAGTTTGACAGGGATCTTAGGAGAGACCCAGTACTTC
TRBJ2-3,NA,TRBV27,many,CASSLYGGTDTQYF,TGTGCCAGCAGTTTATACGGGGGCACAGATACGCAGTATTTT
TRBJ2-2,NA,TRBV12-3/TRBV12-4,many,CASSSRGHGELFF,TGTGCCAGCAGTAGCAGGGGCCATGGGGAGCTGTTTTTT
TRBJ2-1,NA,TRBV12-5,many,CASGLAGLGNEQFF,TGTGCTAGTGGTTTGGCAGGGTTGGGCAATGAGCAGTTCTTC
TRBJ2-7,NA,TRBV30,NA,CAWSGTPYEQYF,TGTGCCTGGAGCGGGACCCCCTACGAGCAGTACTTC
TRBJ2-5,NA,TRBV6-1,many,CASRVPGLGTQYF,TGTGCCAGCAGGGTACCTGGACTGGGGACCCAGTACTTC
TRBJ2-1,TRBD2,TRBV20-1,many,CSAARLAGGRDEQFF,TGCAGTGCTGCACGACTAGCGGGAGGGCGGGATGAGCAGTTCTTC
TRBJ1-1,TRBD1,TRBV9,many,CASSVWDRGLRNEAFF,TGTGCCAGCAGCGTATGGGACAGGGGGCTAAGGAATGAAGCTTTCTTT
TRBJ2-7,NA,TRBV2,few,CASRGMGGWYEQYF,TGTGCCAGCAGGGGAATGGGGGGATGGTACGAGCAGTACTTC
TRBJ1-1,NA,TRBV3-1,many,CASSRTDTEAFF,TGTGCCAGCAGCCGGACCGACACTGAAGCTTTCTTT
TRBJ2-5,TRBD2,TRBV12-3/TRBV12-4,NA,CASSLAGGPRQETQYF,TGTGCCAGCAGTTTAGCGGGAGGGCCTCGACAAGAGACCCAGTACTTC
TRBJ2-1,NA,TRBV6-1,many,CASNSPGTNEQFF,TGTGCCAGCAATTCCCCAGGGACCAATGAGCAGTTCTTC
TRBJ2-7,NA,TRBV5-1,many,CASSGGTPYEQYF,TGCGCCAGCAGCGGGGGGACCCCCTACGAGCAGTACTTC
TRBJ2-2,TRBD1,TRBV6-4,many,CASSGTGENTGELFF,TGTGCCAGCAGTGGGACAGGGGAAAACACCGGGGAGCTGTTTTTT
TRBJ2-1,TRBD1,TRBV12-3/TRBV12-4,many,CASSPGGSYNEQFF,TGTGCCAGCAGCCCAGGGGGCTCCTACAATGAGCAGTTCTTC
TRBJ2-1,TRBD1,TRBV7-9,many,CASSSQGAVTYNEQFF,TGTGCCAGCAGCTCACAGGGGGCAGTAACCTACAATGAGCAGTTCTTC
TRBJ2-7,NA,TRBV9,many,CASSVSDYFYEQYF,TGTGCCAGCAGCGTCAGCGACTACTTTTACGAGCAGTACTTC
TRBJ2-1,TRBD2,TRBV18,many,CASSPPSGRSYNEQFF,TGTGCCAGCTCACCACCTAGCGGGAGAAGTTACAATGAGCAGTTCTTC
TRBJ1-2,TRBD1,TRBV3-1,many,CASSPRWGTGSYGYTF,TGTGCCAGCAGCCCCCGTTGGGGGACAGGGTCCTATGGCTACACCTTC
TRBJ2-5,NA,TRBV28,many,CASSSIGNTEETQYF,TGTGCCAGCAGTTCCATCGGAAATACAGAAGAGACCCAGTACTTC
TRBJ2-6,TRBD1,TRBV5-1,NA,CASNTGDGANVLTF,TGCGCCAGCAACACAGGGGATGGGGCCAACGTCCTGACTTTC
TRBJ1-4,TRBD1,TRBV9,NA,CASSDGRGGEKLFF,TGTGCCAGCAGCGACGGCAGGGGGGGAGAAAAACTGTTTTTT
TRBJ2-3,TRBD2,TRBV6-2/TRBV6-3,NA,CASSYSMLAGGSTDTQYF,TGTGCCAGCAGTTACTCGATGCTAGCGGGAGGGAGCACAGATACGCAGTATTTT
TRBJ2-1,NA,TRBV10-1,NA,CASSEGYGDRYNEQFF,TGCGCCAGCAGTGAAGGTTACGGAGATCGGTACAATGAGCAGTTCTTC
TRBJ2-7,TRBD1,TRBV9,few,CASSSQQGPYYEQYF,TGTGCCAGCAGCAGCCAACAGGGGCCATACTACGAGCAGTACTTC
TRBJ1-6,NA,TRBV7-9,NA,CASSLIMSGLTNSPLHF,TGTGCCAGCAGCTTAATTATGTCGGGACTGACTAATTCACCCCTCCACTTT
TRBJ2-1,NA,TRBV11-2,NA,CASSLGLQNDEQFF,TGTGCCAGCAGCTTAGGGCTCCAGAACGATGAGCAGTTCTTC